The 14 T cell receptor beta chains listed next were all sequenced from one sample in a study of regulatory T cells in long-lasting Graves disease. Libraries of TCR beta came from iRepertoire HTBI primers plus Arm-PCR of CDR3 regions. TCRdb re-analysed the multiplex PCR reads in MiXCR, keeping a single row per CDR3 protein. Of 300,000 to 450,000 distinct CDR3 sequences in the sample, 15% to 19% were seen once. The time point is: newly diagnosed GD, antithyroid drugs for less than 3 months. Preparation of the TCR library used RNA extracted from PBMCs. The sample consisted of peripheral blood mononuclear cells (PBMCs), taken at new diagnosis, from a patient treated with antithyroid drugs. All receptors derive from a female donor with Graves disease.

This clonotype appeared a few times. This chain connects TRBV7-2 to TRBJ2-3; TRBD1 is a possible D gene (5 bases). With 0 bases removed from V and 2 bases from J, the gap between germline ends came to 12 bases. The CDR3 runs to 16 residues. Per the germline V gene, CDR1 is SGHTA and CDR2 is FQGNSA. This chain's CDR3 is CASSLAMAGFTDTQYF. In DNA, the CDR3 is TGTGCCAGCAGCTTAGCGATGGCAGGGTTCACAGATACGCAGTATTTT.

This chain joins TRBV7-9 and TRBJ2-3; D unclear. Germline assignment: CDR1 SEHNR and CDR2 FQNEAQ (reference sequence). This CDR3 contains 16 residues. V was clipped by 4 bases and J by 5 bases, with 19 bases between them. Here the CDR3 DNA reads TGTGCCAGCAGCTACCCTGAGAACACGCTGGGAGATACGCAGTATTTT. Translation gives CASSYPENTLGDTQYF. The variable domain in full, with the rest retrieved from reference TRBV7-9 and TRBJ2-3, is DTGVSQNPRHKITKRGQNVTFRCDPISEHNRLYWYRQTLGQGPEFLTYFQNEAQLEKSRLLSDRFSAERPKGSFSTLEIQRTEQGDSAMYLCASSYPENTLGDTQYFGPGTRLTVL.

This clonotype occurred many times. The genes are TRBV2 and TRBJ2-5; 11 bases align to TRBD2. The CDR3 is made up of 15 amino acids. V lost 5 bases and J lost 4; bases outside the gene matches: 6. CDR1 is SNHLY and CDR2 is FYNNEI in the germline V gene. The CDR3 spells CASSTRTSGSETQYF. The CDR3 coding sequence is TGTGCCAGCAGTACCCGGACTAGCGGGTCAGAGACCCAGTACTTC.

This clonotype was detected many times. V is TRBV12-5 and J is TRBJ1-1; D may be TRBD1 (5 bases). The ends were cut back, 0 bases at V and 8 bases at J, with 13 bases in the middle. This CDR3 has 14 amino acids. Looked up from germline, CDR1 is LGHNT and CDR2 is FRNRAP. DNA for the CDR3: TGTGCTAGTGGTTTGGTAGGGGCCGAAGTAGAAGCTTTCTTT. Protein sequence: CASGLVGAEVEAFF.

This rearrangement joins TRBV20-1 to TRBJ2-5, with D unclear. CDR1 DFQATT and CDR2 SNEGSKA come from the germline V gene (reference sequence). The CDR3 contains 14 residues. The ends were cut back, 0 bases at V and 1 base at J, with 9 bases in the middle. CDR3 nucleotides: TGCAGTGCTAGAGATCTGGCGGTCCAAGAGACCCAGTACTTC. Translation gives CSARDLAVQETQYF.

Many counts were recorded for this clonotype. The chain combines TRBV28 with TRBJ2-7, with 11 bases fitting TRBD1. The CDR3 is 17 amino acids. V was clipped by 5 bases and J by 7 bases; unmatched bases: 16. In germline, CDR1 is MDHEN, CDR2 SYDVKM. CDR3 residues: CASSPISWTGGLREQYF. The DNA for the CDR3 is TGTGCCAGCAGTCCTATTAGTTGGACAGGGGGCTTGCGGGAGCAGTACTTC.

This clonotype was seen repeatedly, ten times or more. V and J are TRBV20-1 and TRBJ2-7; D remains unclear. The CDR3 is made up of 15 amino acids. Deletions cut 0 bases from V and 5 bases from J, with 17 bases between. CDR1 DFQATT and CDR2 SNEGSKA come from the germline V gene (reference sequence). CDR3: CSARDWLVRNNEQYF. The CDR3 nucleotides are TGCAGTGCTAGAGATTGGTTGGTCAGAAACAACGAGCAGTACTTC.

This clonotype was seen a handful of times. The J gene is TRBJ1-1, the V gene TRBV5-1, with a tentative D call TRBD1 (6 bases). This CDR3 is 17 amino acids long. With 4 bases removed from V and 1 base from J, the gap between germline ends came to 20 bases. CDR1 is SGHRS, CDR2 YFSETQ, per germline. CDR3 region: CASSTRQVTEGNTEAFF. The DNA of the CDR3 is TGCGCCAGCAGCACGAGACAGGTCACGGAGGGGAACACTGAAGCTTTCTTT.

There are many counts of this clonotype. This chain joins TRBV11-1 and TRBJ1-6, with D uncertain. Between the trimmed V and J ends, which lost 2 bases and 9 bases, there was a span of 11 bases. Germline values: CDR1 SGHAT, CDR2 FQDESV (reference sequence). The CDR3 contains 14 residues. CDR3 DNA sequence: TGTGCCAGCAGCTTAATGGCAGAACGTTCACCCCTCCACTTT. Translation: CASSLMAERSPLHF.

The chain employs TRBV4-2 and TRBJ2-2; 9 nucleotides agree with TRBD1. Per the germline V gene, CDR1 is LGHNA and CDR2 is YNFKEQ. V lost 3 bases and J lost 2; bases outside the gene matches: 4. CDR3 length: 16 residues. The CDR3 region has the DNA TGTGCCAGCAGCCAGGGACAGGGAAAAAACACCGGGGAGCTGTTTTTT. Protein product: CASSQGQGKNTGELFF.

There are many counts of this clonotype. This sequence joins TRBV2 and TRBJ2-3; D may be TRBD2 (7 bases). Trimming shortened V by 6 bases and J by 4 bases, and 20 bases separated the two germline ends. CDR1 is SNHLY, CDR2 FYNNEI, per germline. CDR3 length: 16 amino acids. CDR3 region: CASSPLGGRTPDTQYF. The CDR3 DNA sequence: TGTGCCAGCAGCCCTTTGGGGGGGCGGACCCCAGATACGCAGTATTTT.

With respect to this clonotype: With a much larger clone just one base away, this may be a read error. As DNA, the CDR3 is TGTGCCACCCGTGACTCCACTTGGACAGATACGCAGTATTTT. Encoded protein: CATRDSTWTDTQYF. This chain connects TRBV24-1 to TRBJ2-3; no clear D. Germline CDR1 is KGHDR and CDR2 is SFDVKD. The CDR3 is made up of 14 amino acids.

This clonotype has a count of ten or more. The rearrangement uses TRBV19 and TRBJ2-2; D might be TRBD2 (6 bases). The CDR3 sequence is 16 residues long. With 7 bases removed from V and 3 bases from J, the gap between germline ends came to 18 bases. CDR1 is LNHDA and CDR2 is SQIVND in the germline V gene (reference sequence). CDR3 DNA sequence: TGTGCCAGTATGACTTGGAGAGGGGAGGACACCGGGGAGCTGTTTTTT. Translating it yields CASMTWRGEDTGELFF.

This clonotype was recorded a few times. V and J are TRBV28 and TRBJ2-5; 9 bases agree with TRBD1. With 4 bases clipped from V and 6 bases from J, the junction kept 15 bases outside the gene matches. Germline V gene data show CDR1 as MDHEN and CDR2 as SYDVKM. The CDR3 length is 17 residues. CDR3 sequence reads: CASSSNIRDRVIQTQYF. The CDR3 DNA is TGTGCCAGCAGTTCCAACATCCGGGACAGGGTAATCCAGACCCAGTACTTC.